This T cell receptor beta chain was documented in a study of control samples from healthy donors and cancer patients. Libraries were prepared by immunoSEQ multiplex PCR; TCRdb keeps only in-frame clonotypes and omits some of them. The table lists tens of thousands of clones, around 87% of them singletons. The CDR3 runs 15 residues. Germline loops: CDR1 SEHNR, CDR2 FQNEAQ (reference sequence). The ends lost 5 bases at V and 3 bases at J; junction bases unmatched: 10. Sequenced material: PBMCs. The clonotype comes from a man aged 60 to 75 with head and neck cancer. This sequence joins TRBV7-9 and TRBJ2-7; 7 bases line up with TRBD1. In DNA, the CDR3 is TGTGCCAGCAGCGATCGACAGGGCACCAACTACGAGCAGTACTTC. This encodes CASSDRQGTNYEQYF.